Below are 9 T cell receptor beta chains sequenced from a single sample in a study of T cells in Graves' hyperthyroidism and ophthalmopathy. What was amplified from RNA transcripts were TCR beta CDR3 regions. A first-round RT-PCR of the TCR CDR3 used the HTBI primer set. Using its own MiXCR run on the multiplex PCR reads, TCRdb lists one record per CDR3 protein. The sample has fewer than 600,000 distinct CDR3 sequences, over 13% seen once. Sequencing was performed on blood. These receptors originate from a woman aged 18-29 years with Graves' hyperthyroidism.

This clonotype has a count of ten or more. This rearrangement joins TRBV6-1 to TRBJ1-2, with D maybe TRBD1 (6 bases). Germline assignment: CDR1 MNHNS and CDR2 SASEGT. With 7 bases removed from V and 6 bases from J, the gap between germline ends came to 21 bases. The CDR3 consists of 15 residues. The CDR3 loop is CASNKGRPGVHGYTF. The CDR3 DNA reads TGTGCCAGCAACAAGGGCCGTCCAGGGGTGCATGGCTACACCTTC.

This clonotype was observed a single time. The V and J genes are TRBV11-2 and TRBJ2-1, with 8 bases aligning to TRBD2. The junction had 18 bases not matched to a gene; V was cut back by 4 bases and J by 1 base. CDR1 and CDR2 from the germline V gene are SGHAT and FQNNGV. This CDR3 is 20 amino acids long. The CDR3 region is CASSSEPGTRGGSSYNEQFF. The CDR3 DNA reads as TGTGCCAGCAGCTCTGAACCCGGGACTAGGGGGGGTTCGTCCTACAATGAGCAGTTCTTC.

This clonotype was recorded at least ten times. The chain couples TRBV24-1 to TRBJ2-1, with TRBD2 matching over 11 bases. V gave up 3 bases and J gave up 8 bases; unmatched junction bases: 8. CDR1 and CDR2 from the germline V gene are KGHDR and SFDVKD. This CDR3 has 16 amino acids. DNA of the CDR3: TGTGCCACCAGTGATCGGATGACTAGCGGGATATATGAGCAGTTCTTC. Protein sequence: CATSDRMTSGIYEQFF.

Many counts were recorded for this clonotype. This sequence joins TRBV7-8 and TRBJ2-1, with D perhaps given as TRBD1 or TRBD2 (6 bases each). V lost 4 bases and J lost 6, with 25 bases in between. Germline CDR1 reads SGHVS; CDR2 reads FQNEAQ. CDR3 size: 18 residues. CDR3 nucleotides: TGTGCCAGCAGCTATACCCGGACTGCGAGCGGAGGGGGCAATGAGCAGTTCTTC. It is translated as CASSYTRTASGGGNEQFF.

The table lists this clonotype with many counts. The V call is TRBV27, the J call TRBJ1-1, with D possibly being TRBD1 (5 bases). This CDR3 spans 13 amino acids. Trimming took 5 bases from V and 7 from J, leaving 14 bases between them. Per the germline V gene, CDR1 is MNHEY and CDR2 is SMNVEV (reference sequence). Written as DNA, the CDR3 is TGTGCCAGCAGTCCGCGAGACAGCGTTGAAGCTTTCTTT. This codes for CASSPRDSVEAFF.

The chain carries TRBV14 and TRBJ2-7; maybe TRBD1 (6 bases). V lost 4 bases, J lost 3 bases, and 22 bases lay in between. The CDR3 runs 17 residues. Per germline, CDR1 SGHDN and CDR2 FVKESK. CDR3 sequence reads: CASSPSMGASRLYEQYF. The DNA of the CDR3 is TGTGCCAGCAGCCCCAGTATGGGGGCTAGCCGGCTCTACGAGCAGTACTTC.

This chain joins TRBV6-1 and TRBJ1-2; D gene uncertain. V lost 6 bases and J lost 5, with 13 bases in between. Germline CDR1 is MNHNS and CDR2 is SASEGT. The CDR3 extends over 13 amino acids. Here the CDR3 DNA reads TGTGCCAGCAGACTGACGCCATCTTATGGCTACACCTTC. As protein: CASRLTPSYGYTF.

This clonotype was seen at least ten times. The CDR3 loop reads CASDWTSGRFGFF. CDR3 bases: TGTGCCAGCGACTGGACTAGCGGCCGTTTTGGGTTCTTC. The V gene is TRBV2, the J gene TRBJ2-1; 10 bases match TRBD2. The length of the CDR3 is 13 residues. Germline V gene data show CDR1 as SNHLY and CDR2 as FYNNEI. With 8 bases clipped from V and 15 bases from J, the junction kept 13 bases outside the gene matches.

Ten or more counts support this clonotype. V is TRBV11-3 and J is TRBJ2-7; D may be TRBD2 (6 bases). V was shortened by 7 bases and J by 2 bases, with 15 bases between the two germline ends. This CDR3 spans 14 amino acids. CDR1 and CDR2 from the germline V gene are SGHNT and YENEEA. Here the CDR3 reads CASTTTSTTYEQYF. As DNA, the CDR3 is TGTGCCAGCACCACGACTAGTACCACCTACGAGCAGTACTTC.